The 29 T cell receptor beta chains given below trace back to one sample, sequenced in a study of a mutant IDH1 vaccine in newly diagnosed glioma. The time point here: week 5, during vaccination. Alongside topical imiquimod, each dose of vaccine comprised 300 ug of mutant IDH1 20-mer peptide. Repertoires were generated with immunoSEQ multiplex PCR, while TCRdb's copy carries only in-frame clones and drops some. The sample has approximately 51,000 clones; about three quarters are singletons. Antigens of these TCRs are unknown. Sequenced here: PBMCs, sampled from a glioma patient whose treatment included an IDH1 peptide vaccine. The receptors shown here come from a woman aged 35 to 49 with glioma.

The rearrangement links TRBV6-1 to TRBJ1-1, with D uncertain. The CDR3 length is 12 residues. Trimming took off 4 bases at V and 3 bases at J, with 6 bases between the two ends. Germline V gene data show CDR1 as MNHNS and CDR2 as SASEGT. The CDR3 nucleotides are TGTGCCAGCAGTGTCACAGACACTGAAGCTTTCTTT. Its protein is CASSVTDTEAFF.

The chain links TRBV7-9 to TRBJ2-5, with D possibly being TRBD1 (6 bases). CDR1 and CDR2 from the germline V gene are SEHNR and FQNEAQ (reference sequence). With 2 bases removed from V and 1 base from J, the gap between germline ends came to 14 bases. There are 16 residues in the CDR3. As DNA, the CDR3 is TGTGCCAGCAGCTTATTCCCCTGGGGGCTCCAAGAGACCCAGTACTTC. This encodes CASSLFPWGLQETQYF.

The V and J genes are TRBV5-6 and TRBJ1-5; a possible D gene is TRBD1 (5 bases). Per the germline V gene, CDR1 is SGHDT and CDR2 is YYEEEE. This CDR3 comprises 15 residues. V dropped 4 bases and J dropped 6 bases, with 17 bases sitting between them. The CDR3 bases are TGTGCCAGCAGCGCCCGAGGAGGGGCGAGTCAGCCCCAGCATTTT. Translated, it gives CASSARGGASQPQHF. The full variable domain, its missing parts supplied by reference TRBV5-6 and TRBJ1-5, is DAGVTQSPTHLIKTRGQQVTLRCSPKSGHDTVSWYQQALGQGPQFIFQYYEEEERQRGNFPDRFSGHQFPNYSSELNVNALLLGDSALYLCASSARGGASQPQHFGDGTRLSIL.

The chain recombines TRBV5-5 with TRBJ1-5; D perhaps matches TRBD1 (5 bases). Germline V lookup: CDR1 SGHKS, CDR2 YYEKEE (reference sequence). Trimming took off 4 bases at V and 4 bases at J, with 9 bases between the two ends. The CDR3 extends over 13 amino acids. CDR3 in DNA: TGTGCCAGCAGCCCCGGGACTAATCAGCCCCAGCATTTT. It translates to CASSPGTNQPQHF.

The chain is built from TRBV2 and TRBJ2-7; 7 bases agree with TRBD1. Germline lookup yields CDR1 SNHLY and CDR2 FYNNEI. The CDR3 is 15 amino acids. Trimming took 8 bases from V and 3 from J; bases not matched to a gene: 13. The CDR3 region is CASLGATGIFYEQYF. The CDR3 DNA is TGTGCCAGCCTGGGGGCGACAGGGATCTTCTACGAGCAGTACTTC.

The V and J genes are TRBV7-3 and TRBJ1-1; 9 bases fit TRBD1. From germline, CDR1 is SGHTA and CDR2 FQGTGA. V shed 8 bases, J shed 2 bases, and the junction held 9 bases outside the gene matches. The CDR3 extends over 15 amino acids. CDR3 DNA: TGTGCCAGCCGGACACAGGGGGCCCGTAACACTGAAGCTTTCTTT. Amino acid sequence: CASRTQGARNTEAFF.

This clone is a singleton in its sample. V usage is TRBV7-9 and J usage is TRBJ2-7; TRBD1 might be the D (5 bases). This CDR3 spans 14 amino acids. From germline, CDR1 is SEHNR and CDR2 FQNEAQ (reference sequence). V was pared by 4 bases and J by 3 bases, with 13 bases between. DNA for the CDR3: TGTGCCAGCAGCTCCGAAGGGGCTAACTACGAGCAGTACTTC. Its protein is CASSSEGANYEQYF.

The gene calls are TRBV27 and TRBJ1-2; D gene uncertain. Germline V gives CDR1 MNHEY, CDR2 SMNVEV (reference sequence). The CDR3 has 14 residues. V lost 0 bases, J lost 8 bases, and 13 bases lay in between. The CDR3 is CASSLSGRLGGYTF. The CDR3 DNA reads TGTGCCAGCAGTTTATCAGGCAGATTAGGAGGCTACACCTTC.

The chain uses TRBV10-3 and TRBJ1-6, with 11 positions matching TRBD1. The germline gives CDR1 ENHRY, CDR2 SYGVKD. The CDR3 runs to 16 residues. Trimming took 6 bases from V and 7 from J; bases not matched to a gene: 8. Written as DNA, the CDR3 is TGTGCCATCAGAAGCGGGACAGGGGGAGGCAATTCACCCCTCCACTTT. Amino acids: CAIRSGTGGGNSPLHF.

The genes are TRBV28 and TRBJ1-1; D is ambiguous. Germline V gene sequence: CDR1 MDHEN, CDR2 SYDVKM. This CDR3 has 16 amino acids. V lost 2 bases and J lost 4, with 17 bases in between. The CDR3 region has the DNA TGTGCCAGCAGTTTAAAGATCCGGGAGGGAGGCACTGAAGCTTTCTTT. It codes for CASSLKIREGGTEAFF.

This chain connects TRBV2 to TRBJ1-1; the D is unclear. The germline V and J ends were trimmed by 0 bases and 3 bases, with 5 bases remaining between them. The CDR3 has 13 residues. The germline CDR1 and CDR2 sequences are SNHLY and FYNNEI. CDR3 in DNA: TGTGCCAGCAGTGAAGCAAGGGACACTGAAGCTTTCTTT. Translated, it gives CASSEARDTEAFF.

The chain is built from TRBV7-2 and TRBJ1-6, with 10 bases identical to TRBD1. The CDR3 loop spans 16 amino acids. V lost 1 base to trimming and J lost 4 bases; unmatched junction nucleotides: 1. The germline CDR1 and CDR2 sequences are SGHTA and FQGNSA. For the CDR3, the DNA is TGTGCCAGCAGCTTAGAGGGACAGGGGTATAATTCACCCCTCCACTTT. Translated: CASSLEGQGYNSPLHF.

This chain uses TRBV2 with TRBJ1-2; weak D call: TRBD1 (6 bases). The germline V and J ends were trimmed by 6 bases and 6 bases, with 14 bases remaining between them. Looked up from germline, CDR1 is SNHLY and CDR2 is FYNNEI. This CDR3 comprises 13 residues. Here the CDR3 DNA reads TGTGCCAGCAGAAGGGGACAAATAGATGGCTACACCTTC. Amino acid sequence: CASRRGQIDGYTF.

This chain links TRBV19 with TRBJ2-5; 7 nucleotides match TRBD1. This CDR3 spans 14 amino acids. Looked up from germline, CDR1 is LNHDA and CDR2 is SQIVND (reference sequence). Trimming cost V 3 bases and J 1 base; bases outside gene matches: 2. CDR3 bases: TGTGCCAGTAGTATGCGGACAGGCCAAGAGACCCAGTACTTC. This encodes CASSMRTGQETQYF.

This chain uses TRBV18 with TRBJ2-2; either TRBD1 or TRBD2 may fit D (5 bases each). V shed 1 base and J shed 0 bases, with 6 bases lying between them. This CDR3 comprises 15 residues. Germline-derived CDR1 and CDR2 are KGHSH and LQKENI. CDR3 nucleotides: TGTGCCAGCTCACCACAGGGACCGAACACCGGGGAGCTGTTTTTT. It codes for CASSPQGPNTGELFF.

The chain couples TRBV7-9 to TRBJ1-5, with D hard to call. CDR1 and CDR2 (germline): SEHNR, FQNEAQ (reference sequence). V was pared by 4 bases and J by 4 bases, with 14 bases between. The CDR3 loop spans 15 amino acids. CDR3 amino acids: CASSSSSPGNQPQHF. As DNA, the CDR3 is TGTGCCAGCAGCTCATCCTCCCCGGGGAATCAGCCCCAGCATTTT.

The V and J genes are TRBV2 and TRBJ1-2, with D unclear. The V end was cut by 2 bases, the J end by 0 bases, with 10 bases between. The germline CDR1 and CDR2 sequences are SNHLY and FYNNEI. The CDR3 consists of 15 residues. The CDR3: CASSEMWISNYGYTF. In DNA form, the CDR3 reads TGTGCCAGCAGTGAAATGTGGATATCTAACTATGGCTACACCTTC.

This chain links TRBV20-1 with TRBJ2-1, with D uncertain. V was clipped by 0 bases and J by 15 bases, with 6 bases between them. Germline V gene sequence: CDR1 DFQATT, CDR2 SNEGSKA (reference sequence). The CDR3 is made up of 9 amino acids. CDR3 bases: TGCAGTGCTAGAGATGCAGCGTTCTTC. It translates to CSARDAAFF.

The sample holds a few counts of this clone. As DNA, the CDR3 is TGTGCTAGTGGTTTGTCGGTAAATCAGCCCCAGCATTTT. Translation: CASGLSVNQPQHF. V is TRBV12-5 and J is TRBJ1-5; the D is unclear. CDR3 size: 13 residues. Germline CDR1 is LGHNT and CDR2 is FRNRAP. V was cut by 2 bases and J by 4 bases, with 6 bases left in between.

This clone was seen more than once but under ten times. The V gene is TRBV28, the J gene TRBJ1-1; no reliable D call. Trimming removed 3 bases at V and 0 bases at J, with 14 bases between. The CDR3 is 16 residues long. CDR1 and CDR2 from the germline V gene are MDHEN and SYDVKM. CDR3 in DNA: TGTGCCAGCAGTTTGGGCTTTGGACGAATGAACACTGAAGCTTTCTTT. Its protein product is CASSLGFGRMNTEAFF.

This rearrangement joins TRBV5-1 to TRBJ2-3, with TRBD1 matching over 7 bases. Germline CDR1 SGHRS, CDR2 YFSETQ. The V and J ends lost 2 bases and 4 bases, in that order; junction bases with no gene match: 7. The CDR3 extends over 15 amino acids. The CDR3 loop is CASSFDGRGSDTQYF. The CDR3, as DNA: TGCGCCAGCAGCTTCGACGGCAGGGGGTCAGATACGCAGTATTTT.

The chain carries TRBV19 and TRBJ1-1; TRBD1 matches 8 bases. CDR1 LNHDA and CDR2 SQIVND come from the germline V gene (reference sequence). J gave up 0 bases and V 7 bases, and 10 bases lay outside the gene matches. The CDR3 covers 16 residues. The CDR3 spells CASTQGAGVMNTEAFF. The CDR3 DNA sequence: TGTGCCAGTACCCAGGGGGCTGGGGTTATGAACACTGAAGCTTTCTTT.

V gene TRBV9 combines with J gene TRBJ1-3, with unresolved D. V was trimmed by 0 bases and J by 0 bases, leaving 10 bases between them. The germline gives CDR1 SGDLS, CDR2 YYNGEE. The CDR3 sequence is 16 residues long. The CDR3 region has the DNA TGTGCCAGCAGCGTAGTGGGCCGAAGCTCTGGAAACACCATATATTTT. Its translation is CASSVVGRSSGNTIYF.

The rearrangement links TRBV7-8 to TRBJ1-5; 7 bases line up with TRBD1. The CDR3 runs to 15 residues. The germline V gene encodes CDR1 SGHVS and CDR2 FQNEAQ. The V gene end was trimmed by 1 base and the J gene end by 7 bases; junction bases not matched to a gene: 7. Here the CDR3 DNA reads TGTGCCAGCAGCTTAGTAGGAGGGGGCGGGCAGCCCCAGCATTTT. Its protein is CASSLVGGGGQPQHF.

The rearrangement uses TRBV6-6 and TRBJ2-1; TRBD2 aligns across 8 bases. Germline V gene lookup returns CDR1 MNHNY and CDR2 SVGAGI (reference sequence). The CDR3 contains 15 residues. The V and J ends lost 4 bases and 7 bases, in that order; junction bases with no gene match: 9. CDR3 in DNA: TGTGCCAGCAGTTCTGCCGCGGGGGGAGGAAATGAGCAGTTCTTC. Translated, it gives CASSSAAGGGNEQFF.

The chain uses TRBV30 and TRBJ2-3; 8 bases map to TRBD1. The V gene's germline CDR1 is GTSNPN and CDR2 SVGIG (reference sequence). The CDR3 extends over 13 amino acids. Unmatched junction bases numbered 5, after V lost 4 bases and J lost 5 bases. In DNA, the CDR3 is TGTGCCTGGACAGGGGGCGCGGAAGATACGCAGTATTTT. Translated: CAWTGGAEDTQYF.

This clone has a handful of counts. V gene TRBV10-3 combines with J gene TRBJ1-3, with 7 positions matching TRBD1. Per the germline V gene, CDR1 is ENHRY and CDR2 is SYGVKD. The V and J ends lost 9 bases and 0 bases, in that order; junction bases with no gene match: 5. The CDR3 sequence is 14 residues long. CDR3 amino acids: CAITPGGSGNTIYF. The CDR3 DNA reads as TGTGCCATTACCCCAGGGGGCTCTGGAAACACCATATATTTT.

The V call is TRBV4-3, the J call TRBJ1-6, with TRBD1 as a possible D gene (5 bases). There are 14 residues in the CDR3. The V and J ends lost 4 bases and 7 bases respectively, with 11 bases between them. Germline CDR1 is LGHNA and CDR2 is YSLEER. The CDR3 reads CASSRQGYNSPLHF. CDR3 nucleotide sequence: TGCGCCAGCAGCCGGCAGGGTTACAATTCACCCCTCCACTTT.

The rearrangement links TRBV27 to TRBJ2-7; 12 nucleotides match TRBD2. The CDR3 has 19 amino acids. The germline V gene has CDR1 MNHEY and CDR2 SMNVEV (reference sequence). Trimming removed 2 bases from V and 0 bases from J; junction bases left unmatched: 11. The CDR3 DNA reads TGTGCCAGCAGTTTACTAGCAAGGACTAGCGGGACCGGCTCCTACGAGCAGTACTTC. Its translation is CASSLLARTSGTGSYEQYF.